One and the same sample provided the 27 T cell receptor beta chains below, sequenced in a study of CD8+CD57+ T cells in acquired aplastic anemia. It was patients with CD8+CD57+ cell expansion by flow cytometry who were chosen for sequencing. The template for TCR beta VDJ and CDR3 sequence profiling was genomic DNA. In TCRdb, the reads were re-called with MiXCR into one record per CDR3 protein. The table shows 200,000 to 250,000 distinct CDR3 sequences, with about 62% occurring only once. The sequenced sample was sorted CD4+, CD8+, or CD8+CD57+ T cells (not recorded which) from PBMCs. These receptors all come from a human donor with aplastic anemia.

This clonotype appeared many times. The CDR3 bases are TGCGCCAGCAGCTCGGCTTTCACTAGCGGGGGAAACAATGAGCAGTTCTTC. Protein sequence: CASSSAFTSGGNNEQFF. The gene calls are TRBV5-1 and TRBJ2-1; 11 nucleotides match TRBD2. The ends lost 3 bases at V and 5 bases at J; junction bases unmatched: 10. This CDR3 comprises 17 residues. Germline CDR1 reads SGHRS; CDR2 reads YFSETQ.

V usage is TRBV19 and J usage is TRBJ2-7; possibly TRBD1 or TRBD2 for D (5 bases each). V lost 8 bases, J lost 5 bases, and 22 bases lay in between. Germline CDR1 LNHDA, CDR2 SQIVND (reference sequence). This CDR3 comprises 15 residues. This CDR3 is CASAPITRLGHEQYF. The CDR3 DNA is TGTGCCAGTGCCCCCATAACGCGCCTGGGACACGAGCAGTACTTC.

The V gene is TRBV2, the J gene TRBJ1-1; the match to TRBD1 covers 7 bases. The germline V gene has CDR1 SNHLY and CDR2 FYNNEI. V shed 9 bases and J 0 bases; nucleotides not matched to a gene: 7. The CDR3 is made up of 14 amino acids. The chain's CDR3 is CARIRGDMNTEAFF. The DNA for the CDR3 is TGTGCCAGAATCAGGGGGGACATGAACACTGAAGCTTTCTTT.

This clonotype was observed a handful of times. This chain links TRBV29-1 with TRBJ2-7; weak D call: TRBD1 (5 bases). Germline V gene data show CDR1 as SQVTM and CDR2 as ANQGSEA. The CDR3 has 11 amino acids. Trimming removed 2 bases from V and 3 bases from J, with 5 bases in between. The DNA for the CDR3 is TGCAGCGTTGAACAGGGCTACGAGCAGTACTTC. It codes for CSVEQGYEQYF.

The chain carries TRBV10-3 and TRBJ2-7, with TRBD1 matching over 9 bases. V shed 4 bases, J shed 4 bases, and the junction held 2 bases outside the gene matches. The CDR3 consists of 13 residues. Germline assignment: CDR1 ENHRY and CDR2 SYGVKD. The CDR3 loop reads CAISGGQGYEQYF. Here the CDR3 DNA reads TGTGCCATCAGTGGGGGACAGGGATACGAGCAGTACTTC.

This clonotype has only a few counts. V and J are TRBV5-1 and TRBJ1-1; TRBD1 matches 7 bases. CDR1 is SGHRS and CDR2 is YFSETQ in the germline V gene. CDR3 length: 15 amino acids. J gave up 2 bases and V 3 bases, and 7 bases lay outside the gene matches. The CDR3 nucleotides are TGCGCCAGCAGCTCTACCGGGACAGCAAACACTGAAGCTTTCTTT. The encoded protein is CASSSTGTANTEAFF.

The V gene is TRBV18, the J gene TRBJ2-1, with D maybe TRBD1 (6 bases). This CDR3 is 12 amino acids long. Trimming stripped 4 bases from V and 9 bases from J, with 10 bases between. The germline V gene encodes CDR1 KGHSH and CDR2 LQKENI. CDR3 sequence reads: CASSRWGLEQFF. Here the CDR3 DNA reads TGTGCCAGCTCACGGTGGGGGCTTGAGCAGTTCTTC. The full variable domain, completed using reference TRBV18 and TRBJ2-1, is NAGVMQNPRHLVRRRGQEARLRCSPMKGHSHVYWYRQLPEEGLKFMVYLQKENIIDESGMPKERFSAEFPKEGPSILRIQQVVRGDSAAYFCASSRWGLEQFFGPGTRLTVL.

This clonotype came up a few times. CDR3 nucleotide sequence: TGTGCCAGCAGCTTACTTGACAGAACCTACGAGCAGTACTTC. It is translated as CASSLLDRTYEQYF. The chain combines TRBV9 with TRBJ2-7; tentatively, D is TRBD1 (5 bases). The CDR3 spans 14 residues. CDR1 and CDR2 (germline): SGDLS, YYNGEE. Trimming removed 4 bases at V and 2 bases at J, with 13 bases between.

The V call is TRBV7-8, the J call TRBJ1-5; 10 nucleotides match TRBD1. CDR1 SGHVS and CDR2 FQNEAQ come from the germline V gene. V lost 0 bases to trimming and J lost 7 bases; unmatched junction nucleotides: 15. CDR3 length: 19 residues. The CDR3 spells CASSLARAGTGDRRQPQHF. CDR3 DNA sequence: TGTGCCAGCAGCTTAGCGAGGGCCGGGACAGGGGATAGGCGGCAGCCCCAGCATTTT.

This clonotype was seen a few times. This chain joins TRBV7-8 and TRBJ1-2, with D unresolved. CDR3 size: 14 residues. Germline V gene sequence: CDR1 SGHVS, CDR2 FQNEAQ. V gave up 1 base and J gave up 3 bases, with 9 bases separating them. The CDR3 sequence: CASSLETLYYGYTF. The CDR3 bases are TGTGCCAGCAGCTTAGAGACGCTATACTATGGCTACACCTTC.

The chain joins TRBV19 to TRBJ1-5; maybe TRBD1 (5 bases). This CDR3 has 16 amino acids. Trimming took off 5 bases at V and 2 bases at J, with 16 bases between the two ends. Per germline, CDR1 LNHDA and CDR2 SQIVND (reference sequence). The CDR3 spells CASSPNQGMGNQPQHF. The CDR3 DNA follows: TGTGCCAGTAGTCCGAACCAGGGTATGGGCAATCAGCCCCAGCATTTT.

The CDR3 sequence: CASQGFLGNTEAFF. CDR3 DNA: TGTGCCAGCCAAGGGTTCCTCGGGAACACTGAAGCTTTCTTT. This chain joins TRBV6-5 and TRBJ1-1, with unresolved D. Germline V CDR1 and CDR2: MNHEY, SVGAGI. The ends were cut back, 8 bases at V and 1 base at J, with 14 bases in the middle. This CDR3 region has 14 residues.

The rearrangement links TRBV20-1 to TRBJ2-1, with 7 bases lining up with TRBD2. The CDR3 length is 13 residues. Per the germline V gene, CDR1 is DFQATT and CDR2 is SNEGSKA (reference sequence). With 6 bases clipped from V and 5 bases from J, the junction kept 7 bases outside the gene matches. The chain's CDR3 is CSAWGGLNNEQFF. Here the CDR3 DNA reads TGCAGTGCCTGGGGGGGACTGAACAATGAGCAGTTCTTC.

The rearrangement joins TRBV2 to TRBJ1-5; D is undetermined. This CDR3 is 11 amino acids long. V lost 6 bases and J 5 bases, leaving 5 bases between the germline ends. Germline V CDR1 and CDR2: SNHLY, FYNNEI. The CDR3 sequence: CASRGYQPQHF. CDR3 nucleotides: TGTGCCAGCAGAGGATATCAGCCCCAGCATTTT.

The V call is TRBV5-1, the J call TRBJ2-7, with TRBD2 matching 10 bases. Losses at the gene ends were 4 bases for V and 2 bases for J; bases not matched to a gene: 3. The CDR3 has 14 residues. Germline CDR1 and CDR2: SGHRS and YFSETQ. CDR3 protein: CASSGSGRAYEQYF. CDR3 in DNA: TGCGCCAGCAGCGGAAGCGGGAGGGCCTACGAGCAGTACTTC.

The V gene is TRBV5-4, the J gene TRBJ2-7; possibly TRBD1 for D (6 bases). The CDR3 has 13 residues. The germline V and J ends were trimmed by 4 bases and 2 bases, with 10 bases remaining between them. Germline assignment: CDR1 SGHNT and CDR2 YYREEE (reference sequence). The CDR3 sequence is CASSIRTAYEQYF. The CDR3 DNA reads TGTGCCAGCAGCATCCGGACAGCCTACGAGCAGTACTTC. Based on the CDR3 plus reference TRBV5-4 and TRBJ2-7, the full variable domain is ETGVTQSPTHLIKTRGQQVTLRCSSQSGHNTVSWYQQALGQGPQFIFQYYREEENGRGNFPPRFSGLQFPNYSSELNVNALELDDSALYLCASSIRTAYEQYFGPGTRLTVT.

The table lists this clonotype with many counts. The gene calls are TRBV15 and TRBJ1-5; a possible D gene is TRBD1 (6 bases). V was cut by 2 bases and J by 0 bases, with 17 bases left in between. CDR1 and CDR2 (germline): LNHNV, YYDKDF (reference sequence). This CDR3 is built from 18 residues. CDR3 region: CATSRNGQNLYSNQPQHF. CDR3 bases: TGTGCCACCAGCAGAAATGGACAGAACCTTTATAGCAATCAGCCCCAGCATTTT.

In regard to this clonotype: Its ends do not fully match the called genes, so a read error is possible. CDR3 amino acids: CATSRVPRGDSTF. As DNA, the CDR3 is TGTGCCACCAGCAGAGTTCCCCGTGGAGACTCGACCTTC. J is TRBJ2-5 and V is TRBV15; D is uncertain. Germline CDR1 reads LNHNV; CDR2 reads YYDKDF (reference sequence). This CDR3 contains 13 residues.

CDR3 DNA sequence: TGTGCCAGCAGCTCGGACAGGGTGGGCGGCTACACCTTC. It codes for CASSSDRVGGYTF. The chain employs TRBV7-2 and TRBJ1-2; 8 positions agree with TRBD1. The junction had 6 bases not matched to a gene; V was cut back by 4 bases and J by 8 bases. CDR3 size: 13 residues. Germline values: CDR1 SGHTA, CDR2 FQGNSA.

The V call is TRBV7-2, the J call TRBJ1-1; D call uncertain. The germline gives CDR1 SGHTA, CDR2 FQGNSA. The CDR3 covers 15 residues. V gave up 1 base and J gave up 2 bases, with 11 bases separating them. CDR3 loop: CASSLGGQVNTEAFF. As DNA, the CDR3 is TGTGCCAGCAGCTTAGGAGGGCAGGTAAACACTGAAGCTTTCTTT.

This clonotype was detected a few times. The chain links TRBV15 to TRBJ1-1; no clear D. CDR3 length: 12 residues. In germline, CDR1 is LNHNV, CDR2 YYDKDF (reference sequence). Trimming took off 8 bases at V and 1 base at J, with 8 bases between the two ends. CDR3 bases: TGTGCCACCGGTGAAGGGAACACTGAAGCTTTCTTT. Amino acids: CATGEGNTEAFF.

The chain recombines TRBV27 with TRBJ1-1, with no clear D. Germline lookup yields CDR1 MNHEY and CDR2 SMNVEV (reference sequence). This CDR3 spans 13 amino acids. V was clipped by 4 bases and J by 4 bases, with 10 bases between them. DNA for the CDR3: TGTGCCAGCAGTTATCTCGGGAGCACTGAAGCTTTCTTT. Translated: CASSYLGSTEAFF.

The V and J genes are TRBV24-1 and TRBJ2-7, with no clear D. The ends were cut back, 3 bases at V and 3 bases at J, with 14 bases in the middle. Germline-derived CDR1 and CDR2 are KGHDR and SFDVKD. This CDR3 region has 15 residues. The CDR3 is CATSDPLTGNYEQYF. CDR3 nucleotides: TGTGCCACCAGTGATCCGCTGACCGGTAACTACGAGCAGTACTTC.

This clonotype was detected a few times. DNA for the CDR3: TGTGCCATCAGTGAGTCATCCGGGAGGGGGATAGGGACAGATACGCAGTATTTT. Translated, it gives CAISESSGRGIGTDTQYF. This chain connects TRBV10-3 to TRBJ2-3; 8 nucleotides agree with TRBD2. The CDR3 extends over 18 amino acids. J gave up 3 bases and V 0 bases, and 11 bases lay outside the gene matches. CDR1 and CDR2 from the germline V gene are ENHRY and SYGVKD.

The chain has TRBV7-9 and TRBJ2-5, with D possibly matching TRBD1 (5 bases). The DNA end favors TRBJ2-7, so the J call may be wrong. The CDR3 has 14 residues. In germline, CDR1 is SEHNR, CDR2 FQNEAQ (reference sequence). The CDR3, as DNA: TGTGCCAGCAGCTTGGGCAGGGCTACCTACGAGCAGTACTTC. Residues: CASSLGRATYEQYF.

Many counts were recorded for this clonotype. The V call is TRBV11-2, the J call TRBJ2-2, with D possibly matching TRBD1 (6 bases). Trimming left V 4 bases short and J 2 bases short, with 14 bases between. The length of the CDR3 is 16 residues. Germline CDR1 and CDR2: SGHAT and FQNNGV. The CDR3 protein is CASSSQGNQNTGELFF. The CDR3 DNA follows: TGTGCCAGCAGCTCTCAGGGGAATCAAAACACCGGGGAGCTGTTTTTT.

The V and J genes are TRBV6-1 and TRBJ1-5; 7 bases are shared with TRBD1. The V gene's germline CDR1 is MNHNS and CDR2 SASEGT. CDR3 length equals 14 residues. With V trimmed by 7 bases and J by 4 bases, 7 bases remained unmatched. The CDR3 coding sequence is TGTGCCAGCATCTCGACAGGGTTTAATCAGCCCCAGCATTTT. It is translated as CASISTGFNQPQHF.